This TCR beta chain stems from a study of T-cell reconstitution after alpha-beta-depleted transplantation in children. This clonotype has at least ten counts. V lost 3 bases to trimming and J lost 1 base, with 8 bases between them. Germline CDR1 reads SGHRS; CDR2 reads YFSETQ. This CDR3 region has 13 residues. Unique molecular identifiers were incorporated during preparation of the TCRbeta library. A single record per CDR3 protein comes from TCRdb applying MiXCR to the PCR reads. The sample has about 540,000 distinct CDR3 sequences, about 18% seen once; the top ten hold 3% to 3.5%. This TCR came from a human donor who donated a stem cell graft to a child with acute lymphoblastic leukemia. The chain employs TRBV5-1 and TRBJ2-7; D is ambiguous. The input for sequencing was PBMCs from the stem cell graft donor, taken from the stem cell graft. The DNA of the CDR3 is TGCGCCAGCAGCTCCGGACGGTCCTACGAGCAGTACTTC. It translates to CASSSGRSYEQYF.